The sequence of this T cell receptor beta chain was determined in a study of blood T cell repertoires in COVID-19. Study at large: Acute-phase and convalescent COVID-19 samples originated in the United States, Italy and Spain. In each case, the material was cDNA or gDNA derived from T cells, B-cell-depleted T cells, or PBMCs.

Per the original methods: Amplifying reference gene primers gave estimates of nucleated cell counts. Sequencing was performed with immunoSEQ multiplex PCR; in TCRdb, only in-frame clones are kept and a portion is missing. V and J calls and clone size are given by that table; D and trimming were obtained from the DNA. The sample comprises under 70,000 clones, around 86% of which are singletons, and approximately 10% rests with the top ten. Material: peripheral blood. The TCR originated in a woman aged 18-30 years with acute or convalescent COVID-19.

The CDR3 region has the DNA TGTGCCAGCAGCTTCTGGGGACAGTACAATGAGCAGTTCTTC. Protein sequence: CASSFWGQYNEQFF. The chain couples TRBV7-2 to TRBJ2-1; TRBD1 matches at 7 bases. Looked up from germline, CDR1 is SGHTA and CDR2 is FQGNSA. This CDR3 region has 14 residues. The junction had 3 bases not matched to a gene; V was cut back by 3 bases and J by 4 bases. The full variable domain, with the rest looked up from reference TRBV7-2 and TRBJ2-1, is GAGVSQSPSNKVTEKGKDVELRCDPISGHTALYWYRQSLGQGLEFLIYFQGNSAPDKSGLPSDRFSAERTGGSVSTLTIQRTQQEDSAVYLCASSFWGQYNEQFFGPGTRLTVL.